The following is a T cell receptor (beta chain) sequence with its context. What it binds is unknown. Researchers ran the assay at a deep level. The protocol was immunoSEQ multiplex PCR, while the TCRdb copy is restricted to in-frame clones and leaves out a portion. The sample has hundreds of thousands of clones, approximately 97% seen once. These data belong to a study of shared clonotypes between healthy human individuals. With 4 bases clipped from V and 4 bases from J, the junction kept 7 bases outside the gene matches. The CDR3 length is 15 residues. Germline-derived CDR1 and CDR2 are SGHDN and FVKESK. Whole-study findings and limits: Relative to their counterparts shared across all four donors, non-shared clonotypes exhibited diminished generation probabilities. Large depth notwithstanding, sorted-subset sequencing proved incomplete by rarefaction. Since donors were few, the genetic and exposure-history diversity represented was limited.

The rearrangement uses TRBV14 and TRBJ1-5; 7 nucleotides agree with TRBD1. The sequencing sample was made of naive CD4+ T cells sorted from blood. Documented subset: CD45RA+ positively selected. The sequence was collected from a woman in her twenties or thirties in good health. As DNA, the CDR3 is TGTGCCAGCAGCCCCTCGGGACAGACAAATCAGCCCCAGCATTTT. Protein product: CASSPSGQTNQPQHF.